This T cell receptor beta chain was observed in a study of CXCR3-negative and CXCR3-positive naive CD8 T cells. Study-wide findings and caveats: Comparison of naive CXCR3-negative and CXCR3-positive cells revealed similar TRBV-TRBJ usage, while memory cells differed. Naive subsets had comparable surface CD5, so TRB CDR3 properties gauged TCR strength. Freshly isolated PBMCs were used in most assays, given partial CXCR3 loss after freezing.

UMI labels and 5' RACE were used to prepare the TRB cDNA libraries. TCRdb re-called the 5' RACE reads and gives one entry per CDR3 protein, without DNA. In total, the table holds 100,000 to 150,000 distinct CDR3 sequences. The CDR3 covers 19 residues. CDR1 ENHRY and CDR2 SYGVKD come from the germline V gene. A note on this clonotype: Its matching antigen is unknown.

Sample: naive CXCR3- CD8+ T cells from blood. Subset reported: CD45RO-CCR7+CD27+CD95- naive CD8+ T cells lacking CXCR3 (TNR3-). The chain links TRBV10-3 to TRBJ2-4; no DNA is available, so the TRBD1 call from TCRdb remains unchecked. The origin of this receptor is a human donor in good health. Some clones in this sample may be carry-over from other donors' samples. CDR3: CAISESRLDRPIAKNIQYF.